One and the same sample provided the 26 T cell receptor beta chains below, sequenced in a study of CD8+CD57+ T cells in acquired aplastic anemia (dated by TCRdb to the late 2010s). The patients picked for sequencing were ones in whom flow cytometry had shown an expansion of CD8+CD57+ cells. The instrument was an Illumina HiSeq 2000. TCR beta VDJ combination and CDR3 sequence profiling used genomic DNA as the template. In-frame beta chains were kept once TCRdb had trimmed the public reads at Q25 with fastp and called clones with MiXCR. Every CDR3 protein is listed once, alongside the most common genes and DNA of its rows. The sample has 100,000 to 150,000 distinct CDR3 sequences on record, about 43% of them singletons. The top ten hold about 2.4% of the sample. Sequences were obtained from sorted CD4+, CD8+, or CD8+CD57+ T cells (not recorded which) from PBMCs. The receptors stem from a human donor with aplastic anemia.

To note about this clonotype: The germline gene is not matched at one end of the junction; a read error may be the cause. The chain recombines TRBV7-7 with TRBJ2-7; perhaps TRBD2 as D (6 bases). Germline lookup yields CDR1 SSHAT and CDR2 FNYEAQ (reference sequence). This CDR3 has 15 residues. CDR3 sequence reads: CASSLGSGSGYEQYF. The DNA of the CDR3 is TGTGCTAGCAGCTTAGGGTCGGGTAGCGGCTACGAGCAGTACTTC.

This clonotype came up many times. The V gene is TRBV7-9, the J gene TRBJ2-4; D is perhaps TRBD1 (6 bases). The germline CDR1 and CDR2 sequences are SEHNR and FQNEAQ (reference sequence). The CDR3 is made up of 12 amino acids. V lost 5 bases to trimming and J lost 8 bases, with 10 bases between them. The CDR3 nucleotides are TGTGCCAGCAGCCCATCAGGGGACATTCAGTACTTC. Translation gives CASSPSGDIQYF.

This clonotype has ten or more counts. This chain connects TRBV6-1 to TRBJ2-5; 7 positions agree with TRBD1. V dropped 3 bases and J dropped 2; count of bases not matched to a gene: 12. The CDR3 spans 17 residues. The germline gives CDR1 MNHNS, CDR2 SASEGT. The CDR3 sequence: CASSDYVRQGRQETQYF. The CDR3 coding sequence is TGTGCCAGCAGTGATTACGTGAGACAGGGCCGACAAGAGACCCAGTACTTC.

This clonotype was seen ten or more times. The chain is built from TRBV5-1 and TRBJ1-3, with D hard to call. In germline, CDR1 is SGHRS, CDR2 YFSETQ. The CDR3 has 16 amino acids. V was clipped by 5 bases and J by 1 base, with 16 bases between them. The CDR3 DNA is TGCGCCAGCAGGAGAGGAGACGTTCGATCTGGAAACACCATATATTTT. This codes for CASRRGDVRSGNTIYF.

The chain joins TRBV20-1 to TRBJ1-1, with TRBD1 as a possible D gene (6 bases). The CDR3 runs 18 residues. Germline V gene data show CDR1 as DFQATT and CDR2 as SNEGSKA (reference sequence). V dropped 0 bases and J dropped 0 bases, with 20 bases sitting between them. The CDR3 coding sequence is TGCAGTGCTAGAGATCTGTCCAGGGGAAACATCATGAACACTGAAGCTTTCTTT. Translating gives CSARDLSRGNIMNTEAFF.

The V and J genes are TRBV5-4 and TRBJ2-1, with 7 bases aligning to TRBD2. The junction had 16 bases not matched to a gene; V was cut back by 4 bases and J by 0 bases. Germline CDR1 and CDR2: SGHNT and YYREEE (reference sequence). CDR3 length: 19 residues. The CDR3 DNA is TGTGCCAGCAGCCTGGGACTTGATAGCGGGTCCCTCTCCTACAATGAGCAGTTCTTC. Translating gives CASSLGLDSGSLSYNEQFF.

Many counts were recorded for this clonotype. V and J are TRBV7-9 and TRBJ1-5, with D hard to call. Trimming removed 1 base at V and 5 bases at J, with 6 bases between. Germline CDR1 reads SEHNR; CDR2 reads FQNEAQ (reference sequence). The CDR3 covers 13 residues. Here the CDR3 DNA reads TGTGCCAGCAGCTTAGAAAGCCATCAGCCCCAGCATTTT. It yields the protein CASSLESHQPQHF.

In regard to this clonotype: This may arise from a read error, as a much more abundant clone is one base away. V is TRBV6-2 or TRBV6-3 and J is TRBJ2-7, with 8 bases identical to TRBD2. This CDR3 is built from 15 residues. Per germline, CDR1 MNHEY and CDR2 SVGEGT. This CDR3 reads CASSSPGGPSYGQYF. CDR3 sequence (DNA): TGTGCCAGCAGTTCCCCGGGGGGGCCTTCCTACGGGCAGTACTTC.

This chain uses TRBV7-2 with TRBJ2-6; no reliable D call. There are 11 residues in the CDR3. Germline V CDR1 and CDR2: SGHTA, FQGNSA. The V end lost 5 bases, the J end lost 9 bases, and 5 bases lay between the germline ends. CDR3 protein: CASSPHNVLTF. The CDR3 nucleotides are TGTGCCAGCAGCCCCCACAACGTCCTGACTTTC.

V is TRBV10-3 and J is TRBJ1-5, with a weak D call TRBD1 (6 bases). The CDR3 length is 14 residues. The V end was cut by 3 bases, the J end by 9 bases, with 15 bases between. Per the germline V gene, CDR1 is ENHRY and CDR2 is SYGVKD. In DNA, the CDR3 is TGTGCCATCAGTGACGGGACACCCGACGGGCCCCAGCATTTT. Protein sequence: CAISDGTPDGPQHF.

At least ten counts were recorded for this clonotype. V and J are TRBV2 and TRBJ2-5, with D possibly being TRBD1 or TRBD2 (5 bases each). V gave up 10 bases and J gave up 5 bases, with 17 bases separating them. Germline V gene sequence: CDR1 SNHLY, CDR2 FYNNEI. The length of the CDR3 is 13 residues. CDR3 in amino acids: CAIGVGARETQYF. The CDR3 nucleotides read TGTGCCATCGGGGTAGGGGCGAGGGAGACCCAGTACTTC.

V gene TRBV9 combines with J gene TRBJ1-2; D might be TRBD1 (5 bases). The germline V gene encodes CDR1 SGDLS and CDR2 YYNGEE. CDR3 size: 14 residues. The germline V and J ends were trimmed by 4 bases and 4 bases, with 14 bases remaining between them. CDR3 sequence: CASSTGTAPYGYTF. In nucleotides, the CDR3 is TGTGCCAGCAGCACCGGGACCGCTCCCTATGGCTACACCTTC.

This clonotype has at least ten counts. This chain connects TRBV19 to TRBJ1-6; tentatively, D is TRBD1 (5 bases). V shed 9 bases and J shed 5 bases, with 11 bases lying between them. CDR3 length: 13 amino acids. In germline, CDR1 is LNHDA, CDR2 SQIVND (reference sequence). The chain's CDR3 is CASGDGDNSPLHF. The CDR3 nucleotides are TGTGCCAGCGGGGACGGCGATAATTCACCCCTCCACTTT.

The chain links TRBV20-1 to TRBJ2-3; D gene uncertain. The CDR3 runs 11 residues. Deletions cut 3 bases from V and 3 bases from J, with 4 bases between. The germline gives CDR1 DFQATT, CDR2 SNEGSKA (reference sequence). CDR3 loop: CSARTTDTQYF. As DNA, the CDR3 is TGCAGTGCTAGGACTACAGATACGCAGTATTTT.

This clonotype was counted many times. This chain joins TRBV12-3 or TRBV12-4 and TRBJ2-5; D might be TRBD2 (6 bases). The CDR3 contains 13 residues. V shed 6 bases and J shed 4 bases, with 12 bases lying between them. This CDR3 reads CASSPGGVETQYF. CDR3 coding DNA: TGTGCCAGCAGCCCCGGAGGGGTAGAGACCCAGTACTTC.

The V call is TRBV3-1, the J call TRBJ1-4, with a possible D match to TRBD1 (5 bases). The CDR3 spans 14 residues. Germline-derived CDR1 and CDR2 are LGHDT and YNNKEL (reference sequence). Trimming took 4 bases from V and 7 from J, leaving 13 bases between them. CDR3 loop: CASSLLGGTEKLFF. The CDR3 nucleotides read TGTGCCAGCAGCCTTCTGGGGGGAACTGAAAAACTGTTTTTT.

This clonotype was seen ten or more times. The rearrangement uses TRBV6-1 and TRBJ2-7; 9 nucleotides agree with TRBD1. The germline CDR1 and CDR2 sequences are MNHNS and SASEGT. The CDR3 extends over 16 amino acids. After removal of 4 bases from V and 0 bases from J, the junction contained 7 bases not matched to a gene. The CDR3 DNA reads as TGTGCCAGCAGTGCGTTGGGACAGGGCGGCTCCTACGAGCAGTACTTC. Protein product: CASSALGQGGSYEQYF.

This chain's CDR3 is CASSQGGAGTTYGYTF. CDR3 in DNA: TGTGCCAGCAGCCAAGGGGGTGCAGGAACTACATATGGCTACACCTTC. The gene calls are TRBV4-2 and TRBJ1-2; D gene uncertain. The CDR3 totals 16 residues. The germline gives CDR1 LGHNA, CDR2 YNFKEQ. V was clipped by 1 base and J by 5 bases, with 17 bases between them.

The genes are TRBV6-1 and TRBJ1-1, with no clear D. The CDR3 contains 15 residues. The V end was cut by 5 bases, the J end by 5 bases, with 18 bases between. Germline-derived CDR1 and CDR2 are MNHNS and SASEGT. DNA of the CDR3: TGTGCCAGCAGTTCCCTGAGCACCCTTGGGACTGAAGCTTTCTTT. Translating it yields CASSSLSTLGTEAFF.

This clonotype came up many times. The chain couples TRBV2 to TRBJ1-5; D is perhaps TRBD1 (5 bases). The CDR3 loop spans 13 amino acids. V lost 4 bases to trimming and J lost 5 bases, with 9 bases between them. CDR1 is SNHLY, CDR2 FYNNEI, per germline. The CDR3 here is CASSGQSHQPQHF. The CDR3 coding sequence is TGTGCCAGCAGTGGACAGTCCCATCAGCCCCAGCATTTT.

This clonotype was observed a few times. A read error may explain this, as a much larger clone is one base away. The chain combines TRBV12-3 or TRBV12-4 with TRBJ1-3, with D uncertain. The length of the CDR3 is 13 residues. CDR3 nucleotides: TGTGCCGGCAGTTTGGGCGGTGGAAACACCATATATTTT. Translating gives CAGSLGGGNTIYF.

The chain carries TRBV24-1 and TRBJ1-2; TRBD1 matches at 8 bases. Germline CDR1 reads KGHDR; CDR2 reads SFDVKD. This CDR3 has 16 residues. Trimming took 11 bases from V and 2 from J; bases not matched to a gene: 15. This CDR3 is CASSAGATGVNYGYTF. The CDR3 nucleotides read TGTGCCAGCTCAGCAGGGGCGACAGGGGTGAACTATGGCTACACCTTC.

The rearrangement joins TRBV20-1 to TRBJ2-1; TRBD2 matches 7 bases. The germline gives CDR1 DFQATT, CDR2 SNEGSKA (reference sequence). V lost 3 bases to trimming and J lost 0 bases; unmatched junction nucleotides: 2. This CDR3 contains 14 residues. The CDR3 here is CSASGGSSYNEQFF. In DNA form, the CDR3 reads TGCAGTGCTAGTGGCGGGAGCTCCTACAATGAGCAGTTCTTC.

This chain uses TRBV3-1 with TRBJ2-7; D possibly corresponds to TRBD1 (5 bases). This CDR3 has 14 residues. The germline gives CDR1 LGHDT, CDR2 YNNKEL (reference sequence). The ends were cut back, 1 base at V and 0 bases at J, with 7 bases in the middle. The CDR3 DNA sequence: TGTGCCAGCAGCCAAGGACAGAGCTCCTACGAGCAGTACGTC. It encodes CASSQGQSSYEQYV.

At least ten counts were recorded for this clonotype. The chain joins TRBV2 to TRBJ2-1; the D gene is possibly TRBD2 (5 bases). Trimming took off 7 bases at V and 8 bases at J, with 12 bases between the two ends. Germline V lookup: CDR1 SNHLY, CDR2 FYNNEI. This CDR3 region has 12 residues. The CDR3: CASIGLADEQFF. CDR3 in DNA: TGTGCCAGCATCGGTCTAGCCGATGAGCAGTTCTTC.

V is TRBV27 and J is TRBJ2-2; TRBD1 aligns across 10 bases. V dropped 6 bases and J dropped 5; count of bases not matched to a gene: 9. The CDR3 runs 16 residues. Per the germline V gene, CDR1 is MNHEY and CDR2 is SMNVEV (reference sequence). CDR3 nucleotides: TGTGCCAGCAGCACCGGGGACAGGGGTAGGACCGGGGAGCTGTTTTTT. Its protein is CASSTGDRGRTGELFF.